These T cell receptor beta chains were read from a single sample in a study of blood T cells in healthy people across ages. From the 5' RACE reads, TCRdb called clonotypes with MiXCR, one entry per CDR3 protein. The sample shows more than 650,000 distinct CDR3 sequences, approximately 21% of them seen only once. The sequenced material came from blood. These receptors were taken from a man between 65 and 85 years old in good health. Both conserved end residues are part of each CDR3. Each record gives: clone size, D gene, J gene, V gene, CDR3 DNA, CDR3 protein. The D gene is left open where the match is weak. Not every row has a clone size; where given, it reads once, few, many or a size class.

few - TRBJ1-2 TRBV25-1 TGTGCCAGCAGTGAATTATCAGGAACTGGCTACACCTTC CASSELSGTGYTF
few - TRBJ1-2 TRBV10-3 TGTGCCATCAGTGCCCTCGCGGACAGATCTGATGGCTACACCTTC CAISALADRSDGYTF
- TRBD2 TRBJ2-1 TRBV29-1 TGCAGCGTTGATTTACTAGCGGGACCCAATGAGCAGTTCTTC CSVDLLAGPNEQFF
few - TRBJ2-7 TRBV27 TGTGCCAGCAGTTTCTCCAGCGGCAACTACGAGCAGTACTTC CASSFSSGNYEQYF
- TRBD1 TRBJ1-4 TRBV13 TGTGCCAGCAGCAAGGCGGGACAGGAGATCCCAACTAATGAAAAACTGTTTTTT CASSKAGQEIPTNEKLFF
few - TRBJ1-5 TRBV20-1 TGCAGTGCGACCGCGGCTACAGGGAGTAATCAGCCCCAGCATTTT CSATAATGSNQPQHF
- - TRBJ2-1 TRBV12-3/TRBV12-4 TGTGCCAGCAGTTTGAGGCCGCACGAACTATATGAGCAGTTCTTC CASSLRPHELYEQFF
- - TRBJ2-3 TRBV7-8 TGTGCCAGCAGTAGACCTCGTTGGGTGAACAGCACAGATACGCAGTATTTT CASSRPRWVNSTDTQYF
few - TRBJ1-1 TRBV7-2 TGTGCCAGCAGCTTTTATCGGACTGAAGCTTTCTTT CASSFYRTEAFF
- - TRBJ1-4 TRBV30 TGTGCCTGGAGGATTTCGTCTGCAACTAATGAAAAACTGTTTTTT CAWRISSATNEKLFF
- TRBD1 TRBJ1-5 TRBV20-1 TGCAGTGCTGACAGGGGCGCGGGCAATCAGCCCCAGCATTTT CSADRGAGNQPQHF
few - TRBJ2-1 TRBV7-2 TGTGCCAGCAGCTTAATGGGGGCATACAATGAGCAGTTCTTC CASSLMGAYNEQFF
few - TRBJ1-1 TRBV4-1 TGCGCCAGCAGCCAAGTAGGTCAGGGACCATACACTGAAGCTTTCTTT CASSQVGQGPYTEAFF
- - TRBJ1-1 TRBV12-3/TRBV12-4 TGTGCCAGCAGTTTGGGGGTGGGGAACACTGAAGCTTTCTTT CASSLGVGNTEAFF
few TRBD2 TRBJ2-1 TRBV2 TGTGCCAGCAGGGCTAGCGGGGTTTCACCCTACAATGAGCAGTTCTTC CASRASGVSPYNEQFF
few - TRBJ1-2 TRBV20-1 TGCAGTGCTAGAGGGGGCGGCTTACGGAACTATGGCTACACCTTC CSARGGGLRNYGYTF
- - TRBJ1-2 TRBV12-3/TRBV12-4 TGTGCCAGCAGGCCGGACACAAACTATGGCTACACCTTC CASRPDTNYGYTF
- - TRBJ2-3 TRBV20-1 TGCAGTGCTAGAGAGCCGGGCACAGATACGCAGTATTTT CSAREPGTDTQYF
- TRBD2 TRBJ2-1 TRBV5-1 TGCGCCAGCAGACGGACTAGCGGGGGGGACAATGAGCAGTTCTTC CASRRTSGGDNEQFF
- - TRBJ2-1 TRBV21-1 TGTGCCAGCAGCAAAGGTGAGCTCCCCTACAATGAGCAGTTCTTC CASSKGELPYNEQFF
- - TRBJ2-1 TRBV12-3/TRBV12-4 TGTGCCAGCAGTTCGGACAGTCGGGAGCAGTTCTTC CASSSDSREQFF
once - TRBJ2-3 TRBV24-1 TGTGCCACCAGTGCCGGTCAGACCCTTGTCACAGATACGCAGTATTTT CATSAGQTLVTDTQYF